Listed below are T cell receptor beta chains from one sample, sequenced in a study of identical twins. TCRdb re-called the 5' RACE reads through MiXCR, storing one row per CDR3 protein. Of 200,000 to 250,000 distinct CDR3 sequences in the sample, less than 8% are singletons; the top ten hold about 1.9%. The data also belong to a second study, concerning yellow fever vaccine responses in identical twins.

Sample: memory (CD45RO+) T cells sorted from blood. These receptors were collected from a woman aged 18-30 years in good health. CDR3s include the opening cysteine and the closing phenylalanine or tryptophan. Each record gives: CDR3 DNA, CDR3 protein, J gene, D gene, clone size, V gene. D genes are given only for firm matches. Only some rows state a clone size, as once, few, many or a class for expanded clones.

DNA: TGTGCCAGTAGTGGCCAGGGGATCTACAATGAGCAGTTCTTC
CDR3: CASSGQGIYNEQFF
J: TRBJ2-1
D: NA
size: NA
V: TRBV19

DNA: TGTGCCAGCAGCCAAACAACCGGGACAGGGGTTTACAATGAGCAGTTCTTC
CDR3: CASSQTTGTGVYNEQFF
J: TRBJ2-1
D: TRBD1
size: many
V: TRBV3-1

DNA: TGTGCCAGCAGTTTACGACCTTCCGAGGCTCCGGCCAAAAACATTCAGTACTTC
CDR3: CASSLRPSEAPAKNIQYF
J: TRBJ2-4
D: NA
size: few
V: TRBV12-3/TRBV12-4

DNA: TGTGCCAGCAGCTTAGCCGAAAAACAGGGGAATACGCAGTATTTT
CDR3: CASSLAEKQGNTQYF
J: TRBJ2-3
D: TRBD1
size: many
V: TRBV7-8

DNA: TGTGCCAGCAGGGGGGCCGGGCAGGGGAACAATGAGCAGTTCTTC
CDR3: CASRGAGQGNNEQFF
J: TRBJ2-1
D: NA
size: many
V: TRBV27

DNA: TGCAGTGCCAGGAGTTCCGTATCCTACGAGCAGTACTTC
CDR3: CSARSSVSYEQYF
J: TRBJ2-7
D: NA
size: NA
V: TRBV20-1

DNA: TGTGCCACCCCAGGGCGGGGGGTCTCCTACAATGAGCAGTTCTTC
CDR3: CATPGRGVSYNEQFF
J: TRBJ2-1
D: TRBD2
size: NA
V: TRBV2

DNA: TGTGCCAGCACAAGACAGGGGGCAGAATATGGCTACACCTTC
CDR3: CASTRQGAEYGYTF
J: TRBJ1-2
D: TRBD1
size: NA
V: TRBV6-1

DNA: TGTGCCAGCAGCCCCGGACATGGAGGGTCACCCCTCCACTTT
CDR3: CASSPGHGGSPLHF
J: TRBJ1-6
D: NA
size: many
V: TRBV9

DNA: TGTGCCACCAGTGGTCCCACCGAGGCTTTTGTTTACACCTTC
CDR3: CATSGPTEAFVYTF
J: TRBJ1-2
D: NA
size: many
V: TRBV24-1

DNA: TGTGCCAGCAGCTTAGACGGAACAACTAATGAAAAACTGTTTTTT
CDR3: CASSLDGTTNEKLFF
J: TRBJ1-4
D: NA
size: few
V: TRBV7-2

DNA: TGCGCCAGCAGCTTGTCTGGGGTTAGTACGTTGGACACCGGGGAGCTGTTTTTT
CDR3: CASSLSGVSTLDTGELFF
J: TRBJ2-2
D: NA
size: many
V: TRBV5-1

DNA: TGTGCCAGCAGCCAAGGTTCACAGGGCACAGATACGCAGTATTTT
CDR3: CASSQGSQGTDTQYF
J: TRBJ2-3
D: NA
size: NA
V: TRBV3-1

DNA: TGTGCCATCAGAGAACTAGCGGGGCCCACAGATACGCAGTATTTT
CDR3: CAIRELAGPTDTQYF
J: TRBJ2-3
D: TRBD2
size: many
V: TRBV10-3

DNA: TGCAGTGCTAGGGACGCGGGGGAGCACACTGAAGCTTTCTTT
CDR3: CSARDAGEHTEAFF
J: TRBJ1-1
D: NA
size: few
V: TRBV20-1

DNA: TGTGCCAGCAGCCCAAGGACCGGTGAGCAGTACTTC
CDR3: CASSPRTGEQYF
J: TRBJ2-7
D: NA
size: many
V: TRBV7-8

DNA: TGTGCCAGCAGTCCGCAGGGGTGGACCGGGGAGCTGTTTTTT
CDR3: CASSPQGWTGELFF
J: TRBJ2-2
D: NA
size: many
V: TRBV12-3/TRBV12-4

DNA: TGTGCCAGCAGCTTGTTTAGCGGGAGCCTTGGTGAGCAGTTCTTC
CDR3: CASSLFSGSLGEQFF
J: TRBJ2-1
D: TRBD2
size: few
V: TRBV13

DNA: TGCAGTGCTAGTGCATTATCGGTTGGGGGCGAGCAGTACTTC
CDR3: CSASALSVGGEQYF
J: TRBJ2-7
D: NA
size: many
V: TRBV20-1

DNA: TGTGCCAGCAGCTTCAGCGTGCATGAGCAGTTCTTC
CDR3: CASSFSVHEQFF
J: TRBJ2-1
D: NA
size: few
V: TRBV2

DNA: TGTGCCAGCAGCCCCGGGCCGAAGAACACCGGGGAGCTGTTTTTT
CDR3: CASSPGPKNTGELFF
J: TRBJ2-2
D: NA
size: NA
V: TRBV4-2

DNA: TGTGCCACCAGTCTTCGGGACAATCTAATAGGAAAACTGTTTTTT
CDR3: CATSLRDNLIGKLFF
J: TRBJ1-4
D: NA
size: many
V: TRBV24-1

DNA: TGTGCCATCAGTGAGAAGACAGGGGGTGGCGGCTACACCTTC
CDR3: CAISEKTGGGGYTF
J: TRBJ1-2
D: TRBD1
size: many
V: TRBV10-3

DNA: TGTGCCAGCAGCTTGCCAGGAGCCACCTACGAGCAGTACTTC
CDR3: CASSLPGATYEQYF
J: TRBJ2-7
D: NA
size: NA
V: TRBV5-4

DNA: TGTGCCAGCAGCCCCGGGACCATCGGGATCCAGAAGAACATTCAGTACTTC
CDR3: CASSPGTIGIQKNIQYF
J: TRBJ2-4
D: NA
size: NA
V: TRBV5-6

DNA: TGCAGCGTTGACACCTCGAACACCGGGGAGCTGTTTTTT
CDR3: CSVDTSNTGELFF
J: TRBJ2-2
D: NA
size: many
V: TRBV29-1